This T cell receptor beta chain came from a study of blood T cell repertoires in COVID-19. Study at large: COVID-19 samples, acute and convalescent, were from the United States, Italy and Spain. PBMCs, B-cell-depleted T cells, or T cells provided the cDNA or gDNA that made up the material.

This CDR3 is 15 amino acids long. CDR1 and CDR2 from the germline V gene are SGHVS and FNYEAQ. The V gene end was trimmed by 5 bases and the J gene end by 8 bases; junction bases not matched to a gene: 9. A single count supports this clone. Methods used by the authors: Reference gene primer amplification yielded estimated nucleated cell counts. Measured with immunoSEQ multiplex PCR; TCRdb has only the in-frame clones, and not every one. The V and J calls and clone size were taken over from that table, and D and trimming were inferred from the DNA. This table has some 100,000 clones, just over 90% appearing once.

This chain links TRBV7-6 with TRBJ2-2; 9 bases fit TRBD1. The source material was peripheral blood. This clonotype originated in a man aged 55 to 70 with acute or convalescent COVID-19. CDR3 sequence reads: CASSPWTGATGELFF. The DNA of the CDR3 is TGTGCCAGCAGCCCGTGGACAGGGGCGACTGGGGAGCTGTTTTTT.